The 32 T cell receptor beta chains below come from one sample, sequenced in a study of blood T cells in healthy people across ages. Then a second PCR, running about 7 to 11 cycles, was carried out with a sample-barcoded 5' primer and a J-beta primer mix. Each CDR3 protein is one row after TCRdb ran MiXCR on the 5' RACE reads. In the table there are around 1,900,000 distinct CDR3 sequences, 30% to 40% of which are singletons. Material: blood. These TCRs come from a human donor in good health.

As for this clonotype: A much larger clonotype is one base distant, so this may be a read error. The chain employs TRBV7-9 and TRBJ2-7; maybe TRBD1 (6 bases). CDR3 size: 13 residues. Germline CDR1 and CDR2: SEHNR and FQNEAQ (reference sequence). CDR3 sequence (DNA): TGTACCAGCAGGGACACTTTAACCTACGAGCAGTACTTC. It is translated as CTSRDTLTYEQYF.

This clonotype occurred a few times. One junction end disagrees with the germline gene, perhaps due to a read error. The CDR3 is CSATGEQSRYEQYF. The DNA of the CDR3 is TGTAGTGCTACCGGGGAACAGTCCCGCTACGAGCAGTACTTC. J is TRBJ2-4 and V is TRBV20-1; TRBD2 might be the D (5 bases). The assigned J gene may be wrong: the sequence end matches TRBJ2-7 better. The length of the CDR3 is 14 residues. Germline loops: CDR1 DFQATT, CDR2 SNEGSKA (reference sequence).

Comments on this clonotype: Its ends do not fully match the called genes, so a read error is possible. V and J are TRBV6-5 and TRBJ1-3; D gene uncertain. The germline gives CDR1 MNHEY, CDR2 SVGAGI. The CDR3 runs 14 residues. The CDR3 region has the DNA TGTGCCAGCAGTCCTCAATCCTCTGGAAACACCGTATATTTT. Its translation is CASSPQSSGNTVYF.

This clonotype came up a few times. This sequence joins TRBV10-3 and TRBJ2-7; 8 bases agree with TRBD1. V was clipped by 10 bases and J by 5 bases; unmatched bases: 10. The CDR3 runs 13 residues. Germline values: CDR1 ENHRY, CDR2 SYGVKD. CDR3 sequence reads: CATKTGDGDEQYF. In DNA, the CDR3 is TGTGCCACCAAGACAGGGGACGGGGACGAGCAGTACTTC.

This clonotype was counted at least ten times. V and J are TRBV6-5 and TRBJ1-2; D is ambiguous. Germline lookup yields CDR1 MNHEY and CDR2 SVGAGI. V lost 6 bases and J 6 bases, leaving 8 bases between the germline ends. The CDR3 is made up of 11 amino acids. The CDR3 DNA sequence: TGTGCCAGCAGGATCGGCAATGGCTACACCTTC. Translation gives CASRIGNGYTF.

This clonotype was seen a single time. The CDR3 sequence: CASYPGLAGWNEQFF. Here the CDR3 DNA reads TGTGCCAGCTATCCGGGACTAGCGGGGTGGAATGAGCAGTTCTTC. V is TRBV12-3 or TRBV12-4 and J is TRBJ2-1, with 13 bases fitting TRBD2. There are 15 residues in the CDR3. The J segment lost 7 bases and the V segment lost 8 bases, leaving 8 bases of the junction unmatched.

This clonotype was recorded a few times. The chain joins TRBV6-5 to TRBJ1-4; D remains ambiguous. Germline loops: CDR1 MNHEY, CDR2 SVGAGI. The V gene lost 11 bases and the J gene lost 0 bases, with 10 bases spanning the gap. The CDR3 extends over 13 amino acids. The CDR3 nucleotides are TGTGCCGCCGGACGGTCAACTAATGAAAAACTGTTTTTT. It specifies CAAGRSTNEKLFF.

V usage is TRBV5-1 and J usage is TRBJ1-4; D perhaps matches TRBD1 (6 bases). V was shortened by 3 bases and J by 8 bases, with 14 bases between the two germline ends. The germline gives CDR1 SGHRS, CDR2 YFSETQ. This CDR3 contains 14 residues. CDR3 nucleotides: TGCGCCAGCAGCTGGCAGCGGGGGGGCGAAAAACTGTTTTTT. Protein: CASSWQRGGEKLFF.

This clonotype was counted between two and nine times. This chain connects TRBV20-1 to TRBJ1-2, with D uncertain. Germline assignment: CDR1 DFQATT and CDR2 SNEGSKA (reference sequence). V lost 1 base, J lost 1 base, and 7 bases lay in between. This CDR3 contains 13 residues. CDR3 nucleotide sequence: TGCAGTGCTAGAGGGGCAGATAACTATGGCTACACCTTC. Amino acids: CSARGADNYGYTF.

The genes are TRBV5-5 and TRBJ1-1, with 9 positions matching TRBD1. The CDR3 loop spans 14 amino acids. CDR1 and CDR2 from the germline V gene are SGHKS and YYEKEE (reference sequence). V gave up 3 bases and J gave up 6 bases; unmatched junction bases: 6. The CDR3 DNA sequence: TGTGCCAGCAGCTCAATTACAGGGGGCTCTGAAGCTTTCTTT. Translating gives CASSSITGGSEAFF.

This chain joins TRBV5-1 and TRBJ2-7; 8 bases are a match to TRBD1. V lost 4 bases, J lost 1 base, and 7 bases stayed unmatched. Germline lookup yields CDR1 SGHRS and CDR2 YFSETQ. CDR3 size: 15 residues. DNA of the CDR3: TGCGCCAGCAGCCCGGGACAGGACTTTTCCTACGAGCAGTACTTC. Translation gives CASSPGQDFSYEQYF.

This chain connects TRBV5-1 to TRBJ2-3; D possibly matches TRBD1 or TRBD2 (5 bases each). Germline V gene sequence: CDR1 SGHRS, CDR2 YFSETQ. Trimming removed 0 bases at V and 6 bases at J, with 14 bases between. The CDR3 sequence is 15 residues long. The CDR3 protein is CASSLGGASVDTQYF. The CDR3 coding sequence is TGCGCCAGCAGCTTGGGAGGGGCCTCAGTCGATACGCAGTATTTT.

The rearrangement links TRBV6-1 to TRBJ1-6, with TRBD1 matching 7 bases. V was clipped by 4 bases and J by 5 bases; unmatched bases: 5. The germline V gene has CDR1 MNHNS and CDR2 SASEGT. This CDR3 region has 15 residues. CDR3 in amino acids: CASSGGQRDNSPLHF. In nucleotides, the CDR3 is TGTGCCAGCAGTGGGGGACAGCGCGATAATTCACCCCTCCACTTT.

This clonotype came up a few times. The CDR3 DNA is TGTGCCAGCAGCTTAGGGTCGGCAGCCAGAAATCAGCCCCAGCATTTT. Residues: CASSLGSAARNQPQHF. The V call is TRBV7-2, the J call TRBJ1-5; no firm D call. V lost 1 base to trimming and J lost 4 bases, with 14 bases between them. The CDR3 has 16 amino acids. Germline CDR1 is SGHTA and CDR2 is FQGNSA. Full variable domain (rest looked up from reference TRBV7-2 and TRBJ1-5): GAGVSQSPSNKVTEKGKDVELRCDPISGHTALYWYRQSLGQGLEFLIYFQGNSAPDKSGLPSDRFSAERTGGSVSTLTIQRTQQEDSAVYLCASSLGSAARNQPQHFGDGTRLSIL.

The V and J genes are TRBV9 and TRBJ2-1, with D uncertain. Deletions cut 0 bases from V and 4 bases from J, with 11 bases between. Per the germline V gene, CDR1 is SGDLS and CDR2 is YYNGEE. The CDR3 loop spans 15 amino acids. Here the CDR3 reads CASSVGDPAYNEQFF. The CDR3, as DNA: TGTGCCAGCAGCGTAGGAGACCCCGCATACAATGAGCAGTTCTTC.

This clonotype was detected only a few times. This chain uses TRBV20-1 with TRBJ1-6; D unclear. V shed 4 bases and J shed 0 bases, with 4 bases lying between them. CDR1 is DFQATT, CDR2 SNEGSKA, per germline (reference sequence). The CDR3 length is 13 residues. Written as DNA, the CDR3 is TGCAGTGCTAAAAGCTCCTATAATTCACCCCTCCACTTT. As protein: CSAKSSYNSPLHF.

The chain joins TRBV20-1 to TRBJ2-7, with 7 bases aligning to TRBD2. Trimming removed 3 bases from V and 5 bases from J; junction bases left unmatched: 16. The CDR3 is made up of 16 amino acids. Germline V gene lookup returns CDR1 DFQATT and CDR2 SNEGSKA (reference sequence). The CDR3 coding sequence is TGCAGTGCTAGTTGGGAGGGGATAGGTAGGTGCGACGAGCAGTACTTC. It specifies CSASWEGIGRCDEQYF.

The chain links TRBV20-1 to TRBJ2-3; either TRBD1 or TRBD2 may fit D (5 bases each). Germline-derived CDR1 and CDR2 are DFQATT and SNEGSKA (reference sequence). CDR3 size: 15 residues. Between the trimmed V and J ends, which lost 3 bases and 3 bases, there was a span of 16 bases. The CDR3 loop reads CSASLVGRATDTQYF. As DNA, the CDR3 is TGCAGTGCTAGCTTGGTGGGGCGGGCGACAGATACGCAGTATTTT.

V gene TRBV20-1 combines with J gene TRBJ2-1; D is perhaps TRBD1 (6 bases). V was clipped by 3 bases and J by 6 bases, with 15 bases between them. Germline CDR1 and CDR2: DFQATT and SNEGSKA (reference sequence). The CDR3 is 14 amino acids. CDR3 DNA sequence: TGCAGTGCTAGGGCAGGGGCGGTGGGCAATGAGCAGTTCTTC. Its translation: CSARAGAVGNEQFF.

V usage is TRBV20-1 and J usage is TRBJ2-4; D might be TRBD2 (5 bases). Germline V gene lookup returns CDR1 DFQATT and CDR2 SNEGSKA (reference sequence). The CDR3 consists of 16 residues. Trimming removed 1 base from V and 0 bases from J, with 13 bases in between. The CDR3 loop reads CSARGGRGLAKNIQYF. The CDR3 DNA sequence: TGCAGTGCTAGAGGGGGTAGAGGGCTAGCCAAAAACATTCAGTACTTC.

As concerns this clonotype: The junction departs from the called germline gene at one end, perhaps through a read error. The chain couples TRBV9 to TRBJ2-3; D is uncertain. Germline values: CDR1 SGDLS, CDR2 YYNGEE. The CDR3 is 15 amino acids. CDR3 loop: CASSVAPAPTDAQYF. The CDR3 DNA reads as TGTGCCAGCAGCGTAGCTCCCGCGCCCACAGATGCGCAGTATTTT.

DNA for the CDR3: TGTGCCAGCAGCTCCCGGGACAGGGCCTACAATGAGCAGTACTTC. Its translation: CASSSRDRAYNEQYF. The chain recombines TRBV7-2 with TRBJ2-5, with TRBD1 identical over 9 bases. Trimming took 4 bases from V and 11 from J; bases not matched to a gene: 14. The germline gives CDR1 SGHTA, CDR2 FQGNSA. The CDR3 spans 15 residues.

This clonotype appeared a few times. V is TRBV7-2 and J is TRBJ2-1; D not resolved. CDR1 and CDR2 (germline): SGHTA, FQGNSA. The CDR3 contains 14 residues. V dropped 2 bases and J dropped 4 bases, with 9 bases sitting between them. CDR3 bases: TGTGCCAGCAGCTTATCGGACGGTTACAATGAGCAGTTCTTC. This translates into CASSLSDGYNEQFF. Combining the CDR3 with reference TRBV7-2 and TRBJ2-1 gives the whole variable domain GAGVSQSPSNKVTEKGKDVELRCDPISGHTALYWYRQSLGQGLEFLIYFQGNSAPDKSGLPSDRFSAERTGGSVSTLTIQRTQQEDSAVYLCASSLSDGYNEQFFGPGTRLTVL.

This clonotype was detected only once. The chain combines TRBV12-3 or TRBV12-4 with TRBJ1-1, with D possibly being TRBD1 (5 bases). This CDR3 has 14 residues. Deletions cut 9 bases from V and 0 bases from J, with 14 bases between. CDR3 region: CASTAGRVNTEAFF. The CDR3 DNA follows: TGTGCCAGTACAGCGGGGCGGGTGAACACTGAAGCTTTCTTT.

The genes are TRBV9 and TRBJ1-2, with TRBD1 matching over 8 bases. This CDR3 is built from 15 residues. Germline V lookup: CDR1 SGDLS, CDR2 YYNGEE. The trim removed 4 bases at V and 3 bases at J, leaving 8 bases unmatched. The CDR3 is CASSQTTGEYYGYTF. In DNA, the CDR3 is TGTGCCAGCAGCCAAACGACAGGGGAATACTATGGCTACACCTTC.

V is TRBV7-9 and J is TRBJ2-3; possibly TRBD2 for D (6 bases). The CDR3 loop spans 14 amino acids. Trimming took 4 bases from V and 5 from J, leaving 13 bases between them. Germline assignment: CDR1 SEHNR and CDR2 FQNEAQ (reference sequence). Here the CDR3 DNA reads TGTGCCAGCAGCTCCGGATACGGGGGAGATACGCAGTATTTT. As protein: CASSSGYGGDTQYF.

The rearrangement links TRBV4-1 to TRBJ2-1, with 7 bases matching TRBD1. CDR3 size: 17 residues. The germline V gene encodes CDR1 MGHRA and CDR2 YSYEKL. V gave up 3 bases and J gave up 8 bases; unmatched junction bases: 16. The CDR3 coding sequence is TGCGCCAGCAGCCATCAGGACAGGTCAACCCTGAGGGATGAGCAGTTCTTC. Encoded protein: CASSHQDRSTLRDEQFF.

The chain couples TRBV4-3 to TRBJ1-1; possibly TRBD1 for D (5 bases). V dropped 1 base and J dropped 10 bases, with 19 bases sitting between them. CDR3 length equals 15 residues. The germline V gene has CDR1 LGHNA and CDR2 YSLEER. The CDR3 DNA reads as TGCGCCAGCAGCCAAGGCTCGGGGGGTACGGTCTCAGCTTTCTTT. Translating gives CASSQGSGGTVSAFF.

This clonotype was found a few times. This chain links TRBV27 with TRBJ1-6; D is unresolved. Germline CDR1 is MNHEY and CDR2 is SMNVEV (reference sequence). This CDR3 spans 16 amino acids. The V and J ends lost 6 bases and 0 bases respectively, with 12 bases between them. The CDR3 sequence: CASRTPGSSYNSPLHF. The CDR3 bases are TGTGCCAGCAGAACTCCGGGAAGCTCCTATAATTCACCCCTCCACTTT.

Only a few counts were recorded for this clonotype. Here the CDR3 DNA reads TGTGCCAGCTCACCATCAGGTACCGGGGAGCTGTTTTTT. This codes for CASSPSGTGELFF. The chain combines TRBV18 with TRBJ2-2; D remains unclear. Germline loops: CDR1 KGHSH, CDR2 LQKENI. V was pared by 2 bases and J by 5 bases, with 6 bases between. CDR3 length equals 13 residues.

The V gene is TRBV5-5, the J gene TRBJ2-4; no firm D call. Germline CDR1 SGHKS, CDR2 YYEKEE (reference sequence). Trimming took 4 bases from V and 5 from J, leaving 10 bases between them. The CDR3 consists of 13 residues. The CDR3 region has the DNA TGTGCCAGCAGCACTTTTACGGAAAACATTCAGTACTTC. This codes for CASSTFTENIQYF.

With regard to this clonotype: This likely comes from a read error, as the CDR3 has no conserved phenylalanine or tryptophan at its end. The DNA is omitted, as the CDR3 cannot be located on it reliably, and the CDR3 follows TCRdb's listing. This chain's CDR3 is CASSQVSGPVAGYTL. V usage is TRBV3-1 and J usage is TRBJ1-2; the listed D gene, TRBD1, was not tested against the DNA. The CDR3 length equals 15 residues, ends included. The germline gives CDR1 LGHDT, CDR2 YNNKEL (reference sequence).